Reported below is one T cell receptor (beta chain). Antigen specificity is unknown. The table came from immunoSEQ multiplex PCR; TCRdb's copy has only in-frame clones and leaves some out. The data contain around 350,000 clones, about 85% of them singletons. This record comes from a study of Ad26.COV2.S vaccination and SARS-CoV-2 variants. Turning to the study itself: By the intramuscular route, Ad26.COV2.S was given once, or twice 56 days apart.

Treatment described: over 15 received Ad26.COV2.S at low or high dose, single or two shots; roughly five received placebo; per-sample allocation not given. After the first vaccine or placebo injection, samples were drawn on day 63. An Ad26 vector expressing Wuhan-strain SARS-CoV-2 spike constituted the vaccine. The CDR3 totals 14 residues. Germline trimming cut 7 bases from V and 4 bases from J; bases unmatched to any gene: 5. In germline, CDR1 is ENHRY, CDR2 SYGVKD. General study findings and limits: Spike-specific TCR breadth was greater in vaccine than placebo recipients. Vaccine and placebo recipients had similar non-spike TCR breadth.

This clonotype was sampled from a person between 18 and 65 years old who received the Ad26.COV2.S COVID-19 vaccine or a placebo. The sample in question was peripheral blood, obtained in a trial of Ad26.COV2.S vaccine versus placebo. The chain joins TRBV10-3 to TRBJ1-3; 9 bases align to TRBD1. The CDR3 DNA sequence: TGTGCCATCACGAACAGGGGGCAGGGAAACACCATATATTTT. Translation: CAITNRGQGNTIYF.